The 10 T cell receptor beta chains below come from one sample, sequenced in a study of cytomegalovirus exposure and HLA in healthy donors. The method was immunoSEQ multiplex PCR; TCRdb's version includes in-frame clones alone and lacks a portion of them. The table has 250,000 or so clones, roughly 90% seen once. The specimen was PBMCs. These receptors were obtained from a woman aged 18-29 years in good health and CMV-seronegative.

The chain joins TRBV14 to TRBJ2-7; TRBD1 aligns across 7 bases. The CDR3 sequence is 13 residues long. Trimming at V came to 1 base and at J to 6 bases, leaving 3 bases not matched to a gene. Germline V lookup: CDR1 SGHDN, CDR2 FVKESK. CDR3 loop: CASSQVTGSEQYV. The CDR3 DNA reads TGTGCCAGCAGCCAAGTGACAGGGAGCGAGCAGTACGTC.

The chain has TRBV10-3 and TRBJ2-3; 9 bases fit TRBD1. The CDR3 totals 15 residues. The germline CDR1 and CDR2 sequences are ENHRY and SYGVKD. With 4 bases clipped from V and 4 bases from J, the junction kept 6 bases outside the gene matches. Here the CDR3 reads CAISGGQGPPDTQYF. The CDR3 bases are TGTGCCATCAGTGGGGGACAGGGTCCCCCAGATACGCAGTATTTT.

The genes are TRBV7-2 and TRBJ2-2; D gene unclear. The germline V gene has CDR1 SGHTA and CDR2 FQGNSA. Trimming pared 1 base from V and 4 bases from J, leaving 13 bases between. The CDR3 is 16 residues long. The CDR3 DNA follows: TGTGCCAGCAGCTTAGACGGTAGCTCTCTCACCGGGGAGCTGTTTTTT. Translated, it gives CASSLDGSSLTGELFF.

The V call is TRBV5-6, the J call TRBJ1-5, with D maybe TRBD1 (5 bases). Germline V gives CDR1 SGHDT, CDR2 YYEEEE. This CDR3 has 14 amino acids. V gave up 4 bases and J gave up 3 bases, with 11 bases separating them. Here the CDR3 reads CASSLGLINQPQHF. The CDR3 nucleotides read TGTGCCAGCAGCCTGGGGCTTATCAATCAGCCCCAGCATTTT.

The rearrangement links TRBV6-1 to TRBJ1-5; 9 nucleotides match TRBD1. Trimming removed 2 bases from V and 2 bases from J; junction bases left unmatched: 7. CDR1 MNHNS and CDR2 SASEGT come from the germline V gene. The CDR3 extends over 17 amino acids. CDR3 sequence (DNA): TGTGCCAGCAGTGAATGGGGGACAGGGAGAGGCAATCAGCCCCAGCATTTT. Amino acid sequence: CASSEWGTGRGNQPQHF.

The chain links TRBV27 to TRBJ1-1; 8 bases align to TRBD1. The CDR3 consists of 14 residues. Germline values: CDR1 MNHEY, CDR2 SMNVEV (reference sequence). Trimming removed 4 bases from V and 6 bases from J; junction bases left unmatched: 7. The CDR3 loop is CASSYTGGIAEAFF. Here the CDR3 DNA reads TGTGCCAGCAGTTACACAGGGGGTATCGCTGAAGCTTTCTTT.

This chain connects TRBV15 to TRBJ2-3, with D tentatively TRBD1 (6 bases). This CDR3 contains 14 residues. CDR1 and CDR2 from the germline V gene are LNHNV and YYDKDF (reference sequence). Deletions cut 1 base from V and 5 bases from J, with 10 bases between. The CDR3 region has the DNA TGTGCCACCAGCAGAGGCCCCAGGGGAGATACGCAGTATTTT. Translated, it gives CATSRGPRGDTQYF.

The chain joins TRBV10-3 to TRBJ2-1; 8 bases line up with TRBD1. Germline V gene sequence: CDR1 ENHRY, CDR2 SYGVKD. J was trimmed by 4 bases and V by 7 bases; bases with no gene match: 3. There are 13 residues in the CDR3. CDR3 nucleotides: TGTGCCATCACCGGGACAGGATACAATGAGCAGTTCTTC. Translated, it gives CAITGTGYNEQFF.

This chain uses TRBV28 with TRBJ1-1, with D tentatively TRBD1 (6 bases). The V and J ends lost 5 bases and 2 bases respectively, with 15 bases between them. Germline CDR1 reads MDHEN; CDR2 reads SYDVKM. This CDR3 has 15 residues. DNA for the CDR3: TGTGCCAGCAGTCCGGGACACGACCTAAACACTGAAGCTTTCTTT. Protein sequence: CASSPGHDLNTEAFF.

V usage is TRBV25-1 and J usage is TRBJ2-3; D is unclear. Germline values: CDR1 MGHDK, CDR2 SYGVNS. The V and J ends lost 3 bases and 7 bases respectively, with 5 bases between them. The CDR3 spans 11 residues. The CDR3, as DNA: TGTGCCAGCAGTGATATGTATACGCAGTATTTT. It yields the protein CASSDMYTQYF.